These T cell receptor beta chains were read from a single sample in a study of CD8+CD57+ T cells in acquired aplastic anemia. TCRdb itself ran the reads through MiXCR, one entry per CDR3 protein. The table lists approximately 170,000 distinct CDR3 sequences, about 45% of them singletons. Sequences were obtained from sorted CD4+, CD8+, or CD8+CD57+ T cells (not recorded which) from PBMCs. These receptors were taken from a human donor with aplastic anemia. The CDR3 runs from the conserved cysteine through the conserved F or W. Fields, in order: D gene, J gene, V gene, clone size, CDR3 length, CDR3 protein, CDR3 DNA. A D gene is named only where the DNA matches it firmly. Only part of the rows carry a size: once, few, many, or a class if the clone is expanded.

NA,TRBJ1-1,TRBV25-1,few,14,CASSWGRKNTEAFF,TGTGCCAGTAGTTGGGGACGCAAGAACACTGAAGCTTTCTTT
NA,TRBJ1-4,TRBV7-8,many,13,CASSLVGGEKLFF,TGTGCCAGCAGCTTAGTGGGCGGGGAAAAACTGTTTTTT
NA,TRBJ2-7,TRBV15,NA,17,CATSIKRWDLNSYEQYF,TGTGCCACCAGCATAAAAAGGTGGGACTTGAACTCCTACGAGCAGTACTTC
TRBD1,TRBJ1-2,TRBV7-2,many,15,CASSFALGTAGGYTF,TGTGCCAGCAGCTTCGCCCTGGGGACAGCTGGAGGCTACACCTTC
TRBD1,TRBJ2-2,TRBV19,NA,15,CASSTRTGNTGELFF,TGTGCCAGTAGTACCCGGACAGGGAACACCGGGGAGCTGTTTTTT
NA,TRBJ2-1,TRBV20-1,many,13,CSAPGSGYNEQFF,TGCAGTGCTCCCGGTAGCGGCTACAATGAGCAGTTCTTC
NA,TRBJ1-3,TRBV7-2,NA,13,CASSKSSGNIIYF,TGTGCCAGCAGCAAGAGTTCCGGAAACATCATATATTTT
NA,TRBJ2-2,TRBV11-2,NA,15,CASNLVQTHTGELFF,TGTGCCAGCAACTTAGTCCAGACTCACACCGGGGAGCTGTTTTTT
TRBD1,TRBJ1-1,TRBV2,few,14,CASSLTGSRSEAFF,TGTGCCAGCAGTTTGACAGGGAGTCGTTCTGAAGCTTTCTTT
NA,TRBJ2-1,TRBV29-1,NA,13,CSVERGGYNEQFF,TGCAGCGTTGAAAGGGGGGGTTACAATGAGCAGTTCTTC
TRBD1,TRBJ1-5,TRBV20-1,few,16,CSARPGTGGSNQPQHF,TGCAGTGCTAGACCCGGGACAGGGGGGAGCAATCAGCCCCAGCATTTT
NA,TRBJ2-5,TRBV10-1,NA,14,CASAIGRLQETQYF,TGCGCCAGTGCTATAGGACGGTTGCAAGAGACCCAGTACTTC
TRBD1,TRBJ1-3,TRBV6-4,few,15,CASKPGQGSGNTIYF,TGTGCCAGCAAACCGGGACAGGGGTCCGGAAACACCATATATTTT
TRBD1,TRBJ1-1,TRBV10-3,once,13,CAISLGGGTEAFF,TGTGCCATCAGCTTAGGGGGCGGGACTGAAGCTTTCTTT
TRBD1,TRBJ2-7,TRBV15,NA,16,CAASSETGASSYEQYF,TGTGCCGCCAGCAGCGAAACAGGGGCCTCCTCCTACGAGCAGTACTTC
NA,TRBJ1-2,TRBV2,few,14,CASTYGGINYGYTF,TGTGCCAGCACCTATGGGGGGATAAACTATGGCTACACCTTC
NA,TRBJ1-6,TRBV10-3,few,15,CAISDGYREESPLHF,TGTGCCATCAGTGACGGGTACAGGGAAGAATCACCCCTCCACTTT
TRBD2,TRBJ2-2,TRBV9,many,17,CASSVGLAGAGTGELFF,TGTGCCAGCAGCGTAGGACTAGCGGGAGCGGGAACCGGGGAGCTGTTTTTT
TRBD2,TRBJ2-7,TRBV10-1,NA,14,CASSESGVSYEQYF,TGCGCCAGCAGTGAGAGCGGGGTCTCCTACGAGCAGTACTTC
NA,TRBJ1-2,TRBV10-3,NA,16,CAISEPGTALSGGYTF,TGCGCCATCAGTGAGCCCGGGACCGCCCTATCAGGAGGCTACACCTTC
NA,TRBJ1-2,TRBV5-6,many,14,CASRTSGRNYGYTF,TGTGCCAGCAGGACCTCCGGTAGGAACTATGGCTACACCTTC
NA,TRBJ1-1,TRBV10-3,NA,15,CAISAQGFSDAEAFF,TGTGCCATCAGTGCACAGGGTTTTAGTGACGCTGAAGCTTTCTTT
TRBD2,TRBJ2-3,TRBV11-2,NA,15,CASSGPGTSGDTQYF,TGCGCCAGCAGCGGACCAGGGACTAGCGGAGATACGCAGTATTTT
NA,TRBJ2-3,TRBV7-2,many,15,CASSDRDTLTDTQYF,TGTGCCAGCAGCGACCGGGACACCCTCACAGATACGCAGTATTTT